This is a list of T cell receptor beta chains from one sample in a study of blood T cell repertoires in COVID-19. The repertoire was sequenced with immunoSEQ multiplex PCR; TCRdb's copy has only in-frame clones and lacks some. In the table there are a few hundred thousand clones, about 83% of which are singletons. The sample taken for sequencing was peripheral blood. The receptor source for this set is a woman aged 45-65 years with acute or convalescent COVID-19. CDR3s include the opening cysteine and the closing phenylalanine or tryptophan. D genes are given only for firm matches. Size is omitted from some rows. Given values are once, few, many or a class for expanded clones.

clone_size j_call d_call v_call cdr3_aa cdr3_nt
NA TRBJ1-2 NA TRBV6-5 CASRFAQVSDGYTF TGTGCCAGCAGGTTCGCTCAGGTCTCTGATGGCTACACCTTC
NA TRBJ2-7 NA TRBV9 CASSPRGGTTYEQYF TGTGCCAGCAGCCCCAGAGGGGGTACGACCTACGAGCAGTACTTC
NA TRBJ1-5 NA TRBV6-2/TRBV6-3 CASSYAEGNQPQHF TGTGCCAGCAGTTACGCGGAGGGCAATCAGCCCCAGCATTTT
NA TRBJ2-7 NA TRBV27 CASRNHGGSGEQYF TGTGCCAGCAGAAACCATGGAGGGTCCGGCGAGCAGTACTTC
once TRBJ1-2 TRBD1 TRBV11-2 CASSLTGGFWGYTF TGTGCCAGCAGCTTGACAGGGGGCTTTTGGGGCTACACCTTC
NA TRBJ2-5 NA TRBV4-2 CASSQGRGMIQETQYF TGTGCCAGCAGCCAAGGAAGGGGTATGATCCAAGAGACCCAGTACTTC
NA TRBJ2-2 NA TRBV4-2 CASSQEFWWTQSGGELFF TGTGCCAGCAGCCAAGAGTTTTGGTGGACTCAATCCGGCGGGGAGCTGTTTTTT
NA TRBJ2-1 TRBD2 TRBV2 CASLYSGGPYNEQFF TGTGCCAGCCTTTATAGCGGGGGGCCCTACAATGAGCAGTTCTTC
NA TRBJ1-6 TRBD1 TRBV4-3 CASSQDPSGTGDHSPLHF TGCGCCAGCAGCCAAGATCCCAGTGGGACAGGGGATCACTCACCCCTCCACTTT
few TRBJ2-1 TRBD2 TRBV6-2/TRBV6-3 CASSRPPSGRESSYNEQFF TGTGCCAGCAGCCGTCCTCCTAGCGGGAGGGAGAGCTCCTACAATGAGCAGTTCTTC
NA TRBJ2-1 TRBD2 TRBV6-5 CASRSLSGDEQFF TGTGCCAGCAGGTCCCTTAGCGGGGATGAGCAGTTCTTC
NA TRBJ1-1 TRBD1 TRBV19 CASSIRAGGMNTEAFF TGTGCCAGTAGTATAAGGGCAGGGGGCATGAACACTGAAGCTTTCTTT
NA TRBJ2-2 TRBD2 TRBV6-2/TRBV6-3 CASSYSLGSGRTVSTGELFF TGTGCCAGCAGTTACTCCCTAGGAAGCGGGAGGACGGTCAGCACCGGGGAGCTGTTTTTT
NA TRBJ2-7 TRBD2 TRBV6-5 CASSYGLAGAAYEQYF TGTGCCAGCAGTTATGGCCTAGCGGGGGCAGCCTACGAGCAGTACTTC
NA TRBJ1-6 NA TRBV7-3 CASSLTQGIDSPLHF TGTGCCAGCAGCTTAACACAGGGTATTGATTCACCCCTCCACTTT
NA TRBJ2-3 NA TRBV5-8 CASGVRTDTQYF TGTGCCTCAGGGGTTCGGACAGATACGCAGTATTTT
NA TRBJ1-4 NA TRBV10-3 CAISELDEKLFF TGTGCCATCAGTGAGTTAGATGAAAAACTGTTTTTT
NA TRBJ2-1 NA TRBV4-3 CASSQGAASSYNEQFF TGCGCCAGCAGCCAAGGAGCGGCGAGCTCCTACAATGAGCAGTTCTTC
NA TRBJ1-3 NA TRBV6-5 CASSSDYSGNTIYF TGTGCCAGCAGTTCCGACTACTCTGGAAACACCATATATTTT
NA TRBJ2-3 NA TRBV2 CASKGVGDTQYF TGTGCCAGCAAGGGGGTTGGAGATACGCAGTATTTT
NA TRBJ2-3 TRBD2 TRBV5-4 CASSQTSGSLTDTQYF TGTGCCAGCAGCCAGACTAGCGGGAGCTTGACAGATACGCAGTATTTT
NA TRBJ1-1 NA TRBV5-1 CASSLRTANTEAFF TGCGCCAGCAGCTTGCGGACAGCCAACACTGAAGCTTTCTTT
NA TRBJ2-1 NA TRBV3-1/TRBV3-2 CASSLGAGSRFF TGTGCCAGCAGCTTGGGTGCAGGAAGTAGGTTCTTC
few TRBJ2-1 TRBD2 TRBV24-1 CATSDGQGGDEQFF TGTGCCACCAGTGATGGGCAGGGAGGGGATGAGCAGTTCTTC
NA TRBJ2-7 NA TRBV21-1 CASSCDSTYEQYF TGTGCCAGCAGCTGCGACAGCACCTACGAGCAGTACTTC
NA TRBJ2-1 TRBD2 TRBV19 CASSTDKLAGGYYNEQFF TGTGCCAGTAGTACCGACAAGTTAGCGGGGGGCTACTACAATGAGCAGTTCTTC
NA TRBJ2-7 NA TRBV5-1 CASSLDVGRAYEQYF TGCGCCAGCAGCTTGGATGTCGGCCGGGCCTACGAGCAGTACTTC
NA TRBJ2-7 TRBD1 TRBV30 CAWRLPGQGRYEQYF TGTGCCTGGAGGCTCCCGGGACAGGGAAGGTACGAGCAGTACTTC